This is a list of T cell receptor beta chains from one sample in a study of blood T cell repertoires in COVID-19. Method: immunoSEQ multiplex PCR; TCRdb's copy keeps in-frame clones and lacks some. The sample comprises approximately 320,000 clones, roughly 91% of which are singletons, and around 10% rests with the top ten. Sequencing was done on a sample of peripheral blood. Receptor source: a woman aged 30 to 39 with COVID-19, enrolled during active disease. The CDR3 runs from the conserved cysteine through the conserved F or W. D genes are given only for firm matches. Rows give clone size only sometimes, using once, few, many, or a class for an expanded clone.

TRBJ1-2 | . | TRBV6-5 | once | TGTGCCAGCAGGTTCGGGGGCTATGGCTACACCTTC | CASRFGGYGYTF
TRBJ1-2 | . | TRBV6-5 | . | TGTGCCACCGAAGCCCGGGTTATCGGTGGCTACACCTTC | CATEARVIGGYTF
TRBJ1-2 | TRBD1 | TRBV5-4 | . | TGTGCCAGCAGCTCACAGACAGGGTATGGCTACACCTTC | CASSSQTGYGYTF
TRBJ2-2 | . | TRBV15 | . | TGTGCCACCAGCGGGCCCCCTTTGTTCATGAACACCGGGGAGCTGTTTTTT | CATSGPPLFMNTGELFF
TRBJ1-1 | . | TRBV28 | . | TGTGCCAGCGAACCCAGGGCTCGTAACACTGAAGCTTTCTTT | CASEPRARNTEAFF
TRBJ1-2 | . | TRBV4-1 | . | TGCGCCAGCAGCCACCAGACAGAGACTAACTATGGCTACACCTTC | CASSHQTETNYGYTF
TRBJ1-2 | . | TRBV7-2 | . | TGTGCCAGCAGCTTAGGGCAGATCCAAAACTATGGCTACACCTTC | CASSLGQIQNYGYTF
TRBJ2-3 | TRBD2 | TRBV19 | . | TGTGCCAGTAGTTCTTCGGGGGGGTGGGATACGCAGTATTTT | CASSSSGGWDTQYF
TRBJ1-1 | . | TRBV6-6 | . | TGTGCCAGCAGATCAACCACAGGGCGCGCTGAAGCTTTCTTT | CASRSTTGRAEAFF
TRBJ1-2 | TRBD1 | TRBV3-1/TRBV3-2 | . | TGTGCCAGCAGCCAAACGACAGGGAACTATGGCTACACCTTC | CASSQTTGNYGYTF
TRBJ1-6 | TRBD1 | TRBV28 | . | TGTGCCAGCAGCCGGACCAGGACAGGGCCAAGGGATAATTCACCCCTCCACTTT | CASSRTRTGPRDNSPLHF
TRBJ2-7 | . | TRBV21-1 | . | TGTGCCAGCACTGAAGCAGCGAATATCTCCTACGAGCAGTACTTC | CASTEAANISYEQYF
TRBJ2-7 | TRBD1 | TRBV15 | few | TGTGCCACCAGCACAGGGGGCTTCCCCTACGAGCAGTACTTC | CATSTGGFPYEQYF
TRBJ1-2 | . | TRBV27 | . | TGTGCCAGCAGCGCGGCCCCGTTCGGGGGCTACACCTTC | CASSAAPFGGYTF
TRBJ2-1 | TRBD2 | TRBV4-1 | . | TGCGCCAGCAGCCAAGATCGCGGGGGGGTTTACAATGAGCAGTTCTTC | CASSQDRGGVYNEQFF
TRBJ1-2 | TRBD1 | TRBV6-4 | . | TGTGCCAGCAGTGACAACCTTGGGACAGGGGGCACTCCTAACTATGGCTACACCTTC | CASSDNLGTGGTPNYGYTF
TRBJ1-3 | . | TRBV19 | . | TGTGCCAGTAGTATAGATTCCGAGTCCTCTGGAAACACCATATATTTT | CASSIDSESSGNTIYF
TRBJ1-2 | . | TRBV18 | . | TGTGCCAGCTCACCAGAACAGGACCGGGGCTACACCTTC | CASSPEQDRGYTF
TRBJ1-5 | . | TRBV5-5 | . | TGTGCCAGCAGCTTAGGAGGAGGAAGACAGCCCCAGCATTTT | CASSLGGGRQPQHF
TRBJ2-1 | . | TRBV5-1 | . | TGCGCCAGCAGCTCTGACAGGAGCTCCTACAATGAGCAGTTCTTC | CASSSDRSSYNEQFF
TRBJ1-1 | . | TRBV18 | . | TGTGCCAGCTCACCAGGGAGGGGCGCGGGGGACACTGAAGCTTTCTTT | CASSPGRGAGDTEAFF
TRBJ2-1 | . | TRBV28 | . | TGTGCCAGCACCCCCGGTGAGGGCTGGGATGAGCAGTTCTTC | CASTPGEGWDEQFF
TRBJ1-1 | . | TRBV18 | . | TGTGCCAGCTCACTACAACAGGGAGATGAAGCTTTCTTT | CASSLQQGDEAFF
TRBJ2-3 | . | TRBV5-4 | once | TGTGCCAGCAGCGGAGATACTAGCTCTGATACGCAGTATTTT | CASSGDTSSDTQYF
TRBJ2-3 | . | TRBV6-5 | once | TGTGCCAGCAGTTATTCCTTCGCGCTCACAGATACGCAGTATTTT | CASSYSFALTDTQYF
TRBJ2-7 | . | TRBV18 | . | TGTGCCAGCTCACCAGGGGCCCGTAAGGAGCAGTACTTC | CASSPGARKEQYF
TRBJ2-4 | TRBD1 | TRBV2 | . | TGTGCCAGCAGCGCTGACAGGGCTGAGAACATTCAGTACTTC | CASSADRAENIQYF
TRBJ2-7 | . | TRBV6-5 | . | TGTGCCAGCAGTTACTCGGACACCTCCTACGAGCAGTACTTC | CASSYSDTSYEQYF
TRBJ2-3 | . | TRBV5-1 | . | TGCGCCAGCAACCCCGTGGCGGGTTCAGATACGCAGTATTTT | CASNPVAGSDTQYF
TRBJ1-3 | . | TRBV13 | . | TGTGCCAGCAGCTTAGGGGGGGCCCTGGGAAACACCATATATTTT | CASSLGGALGNTIYF
TRBJ1-5 | . | TRBV3-1/TRBV3-2 | once | TGTGCCAGCAGCCAAGGACGGGTGGCAGGGGCCCAGCATTTT | CASSQGRVAGAQHF
TRBJ1-3 | TRBD1 | TRBV5-1 | . | TGCGCCAGCAGCTTGTTGGACAGGGCATCTGGAAACACCATATATTTT | CASSLLDRASGNTIYF
TRBJ2-2 | TRBD2 | TRBV6-6 | once | TGTGCCAGCAGTTACTCGGTGGGACTAGTTACCGGGGAGCTGTTTTTT | CASSYSVGLVTGELFF
TRBJ1-6 | . | TRBV5-6 | . | TGTGCCAGCAGCGATTCATCCCTAAGACACCGACAGAAGGGGGTCCTCCACTTT | CASSDSSLRHRQKGVLHF
TRBJ1-2 | . | TRBV12-3/TRBV12-4 | . | TGTGCCAGCAGTTGGGGGGTTTATGGCTACACCTTC | CASSWGVYGYTF
TRBJ2-4 | TRBD2 | TRBV2 | . | TGTGCCAGCAGTCAGGCTAGCGGGGGGGCCAAAAACATTCAGTACTTC | CASSQASGGAKNIQYF
TRBJ2-3 | TRBD1 | TRBV7-6 | . | TGTGCCAGCAGCTTCCCGACAGGGGAGGAGGCAGATACGCAGTATTTT | CASSFPTGEEADTQYF
TRBJ2-7 | TRBD1 | TRBV5-5 | . | TGTGCCAGCGAAGGGACAGCCTACGAGCAGTACTTC | CASEGTAYEQYF
TRBJ1-5 | . | TRBV4-1 | . | TGCGCCAGCAGCCAAGAAGAGAGGCCTAATCAGCCCCAGCATTTT | CASSQEERPNQPQHF
TRBJ2-7 | . | TRBV2 | . | TGTGCCAGCAGTCAGGGACTCCTAGACCTATACGAGCAGTACTTC | CASSQGLLDLYEQYF
TRBJ2-5 | . | TRBV11-2 | . | TGTGCCAGCAGCTTCGATCGGGGAGAGACCCAGTACTTC | CASSFDRGETQYF
TRBJ1-2 | . | TRBV29-1 | . | TGCAGCGTTGAAGGCAGGCCCTATGGCTACACCTTC | CSVEGRPYGYTF
TRBJ1-4 | TRBD1 | TRBV6-1 | . | TGTGCCAGCAGTGAGGGGGGGACAGGGGGTGAAAAACTGTTTTTT | CASSEGGTGGEKLFF
TRBJ2-3 | . | TRBV7-8 | . | TGTGCCAGCAGCTTAACGGCAGATACGCAGTATTTT | CASSLTADTQYF
TRBJ2-3 | . | TRBV7-9 | . | TGTGCCAGCAGCTTAGGTAGAGATACGCAGTATTTT | CASSLGRDTQYF
TRBJ2-2 | TRBD1 | TRBV6-5 | . | TGTGCCAGCAGGACTACAGGGGTCCCCGGGGAGCTGTTTTTT | CASRTTGVPGELFF